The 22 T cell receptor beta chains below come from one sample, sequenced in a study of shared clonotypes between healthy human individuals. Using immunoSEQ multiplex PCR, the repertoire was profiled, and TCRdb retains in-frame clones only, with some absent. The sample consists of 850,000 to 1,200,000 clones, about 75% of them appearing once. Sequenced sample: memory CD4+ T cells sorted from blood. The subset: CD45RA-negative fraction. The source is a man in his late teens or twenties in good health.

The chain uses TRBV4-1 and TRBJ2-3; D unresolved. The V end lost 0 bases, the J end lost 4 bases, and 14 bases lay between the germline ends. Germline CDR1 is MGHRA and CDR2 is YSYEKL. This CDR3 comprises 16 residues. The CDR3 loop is CASSQDLDLPPDTQYF. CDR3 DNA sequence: TGCGCCAGCAGCCAAGATCTTGACCTTCCCCCAGATACGCAGTATTTT.

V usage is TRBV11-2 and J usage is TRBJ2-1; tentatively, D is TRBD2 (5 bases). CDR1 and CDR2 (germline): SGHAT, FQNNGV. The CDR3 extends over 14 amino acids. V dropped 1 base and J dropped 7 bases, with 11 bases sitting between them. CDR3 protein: CASSLVLGQNEQFF. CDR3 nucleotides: TGTGCCAGCAGCTTAGTACTAGGGCAGAATGAGCAGTTCTTC.

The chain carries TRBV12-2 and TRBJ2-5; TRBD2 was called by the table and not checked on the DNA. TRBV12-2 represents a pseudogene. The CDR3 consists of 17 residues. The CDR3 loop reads CASRFLREGDRKETQYF. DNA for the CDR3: TGTGCAAGTCGCTTCCTCCGGGAGGGGGACAGAAAAGAGACCCAGTACTTC.

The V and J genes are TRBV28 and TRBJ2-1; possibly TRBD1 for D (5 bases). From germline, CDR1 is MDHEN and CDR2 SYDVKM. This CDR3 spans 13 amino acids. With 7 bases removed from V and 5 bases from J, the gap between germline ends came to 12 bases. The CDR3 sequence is CASTQGNDNEQFF. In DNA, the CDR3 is TGTGCCAGCACGCAGGGCAATGACAATGAGCAGTTCTTC. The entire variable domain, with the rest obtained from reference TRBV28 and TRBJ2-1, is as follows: DVKVTQSSRYLVKRTGEKVFLECVQDMDHENMFWYRQDPGLGLRLIYFSYDVKMKEKGDIPEGYSVSREKKERFSLILESASTNQTSMYLCASTQGNDNEQFFGPGTRLTVL.

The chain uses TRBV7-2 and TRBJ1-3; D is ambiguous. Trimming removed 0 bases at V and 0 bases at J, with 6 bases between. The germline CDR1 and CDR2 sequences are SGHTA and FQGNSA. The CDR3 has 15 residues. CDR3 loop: CASSLAGPSGNTIYF. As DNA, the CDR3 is TGTGCCAGCAGCTTAGCTGGACCCTCTGGAAACACCATATATTTT.

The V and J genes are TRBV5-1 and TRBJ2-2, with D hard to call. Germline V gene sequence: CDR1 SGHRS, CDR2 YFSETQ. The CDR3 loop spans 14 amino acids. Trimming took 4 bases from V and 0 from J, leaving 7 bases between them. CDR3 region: CASSRGPNTGELFF. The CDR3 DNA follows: TGCGCCAGCAGCCGAGGACCGAACACCGGGGAGCTGTTTTTT.

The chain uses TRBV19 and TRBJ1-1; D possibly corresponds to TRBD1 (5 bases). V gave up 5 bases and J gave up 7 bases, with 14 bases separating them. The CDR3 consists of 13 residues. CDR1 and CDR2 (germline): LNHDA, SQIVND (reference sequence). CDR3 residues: CASSPRQPNEAFF. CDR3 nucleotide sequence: TGTGCCAGTAGTCCGCGACAGCCAAATGAAGCTTTCTTT.

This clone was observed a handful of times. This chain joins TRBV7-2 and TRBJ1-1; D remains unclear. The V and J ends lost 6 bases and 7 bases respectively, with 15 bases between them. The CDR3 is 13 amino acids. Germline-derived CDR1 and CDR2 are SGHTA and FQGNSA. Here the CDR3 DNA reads TGTGCCAGCAGGGTAGCGGCGACCCTTGAAGCTTTCTTT. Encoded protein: CASRVAATLEAFF.

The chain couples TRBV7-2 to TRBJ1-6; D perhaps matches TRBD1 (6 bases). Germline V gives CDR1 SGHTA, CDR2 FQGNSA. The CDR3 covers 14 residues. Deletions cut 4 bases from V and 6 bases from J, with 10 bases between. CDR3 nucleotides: TGTGCCAGCAGCTCCGGGACAACTAATTCACCCCTCCACTTT. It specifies CASSSGTTNSPLHF.

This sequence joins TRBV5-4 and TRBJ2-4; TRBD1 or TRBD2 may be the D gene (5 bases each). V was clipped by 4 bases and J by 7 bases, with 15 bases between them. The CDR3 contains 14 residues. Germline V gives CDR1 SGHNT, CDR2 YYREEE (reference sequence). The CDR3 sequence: CASSARGVLNIQYF. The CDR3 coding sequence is TGTGCCAGCAGCGCCCGGGGCGTTCTGAACATTCAGTACTTC.

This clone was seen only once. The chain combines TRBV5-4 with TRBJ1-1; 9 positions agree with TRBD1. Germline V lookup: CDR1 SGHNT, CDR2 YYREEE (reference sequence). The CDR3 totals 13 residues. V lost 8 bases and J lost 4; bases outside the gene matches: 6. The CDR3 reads CASRTGELTEAFF. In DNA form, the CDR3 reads TGTGCCAGTAGGACAGGGGAACTCACTGAAGCTTTCTTT.

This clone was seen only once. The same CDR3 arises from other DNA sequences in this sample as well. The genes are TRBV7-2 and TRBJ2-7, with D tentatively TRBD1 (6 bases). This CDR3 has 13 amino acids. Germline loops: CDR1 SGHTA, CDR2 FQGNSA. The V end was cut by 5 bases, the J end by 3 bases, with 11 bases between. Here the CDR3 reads CASSLSDSYEQYF. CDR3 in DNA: TGTGCCAGCAGCCTTTCGGACAGCTACGAGCAGTACTTC.

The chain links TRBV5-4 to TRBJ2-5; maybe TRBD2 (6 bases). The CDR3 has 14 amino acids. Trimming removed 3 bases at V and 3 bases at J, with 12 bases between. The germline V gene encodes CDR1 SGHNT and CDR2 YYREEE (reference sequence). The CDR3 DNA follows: TGTGCCAGCAGCTCGGGCGGGGTGGAAGAGACCCAGTACTTC. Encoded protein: CASSSGGVEETQYF.

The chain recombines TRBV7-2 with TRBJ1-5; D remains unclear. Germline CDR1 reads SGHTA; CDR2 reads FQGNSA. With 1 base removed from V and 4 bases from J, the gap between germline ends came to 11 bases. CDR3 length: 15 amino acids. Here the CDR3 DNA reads TGTGCCAGCAGCTTAGGAGGCAGAGAAAATCAGCCCCAGCATTTT. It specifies CASSLGGRENQPQHF.

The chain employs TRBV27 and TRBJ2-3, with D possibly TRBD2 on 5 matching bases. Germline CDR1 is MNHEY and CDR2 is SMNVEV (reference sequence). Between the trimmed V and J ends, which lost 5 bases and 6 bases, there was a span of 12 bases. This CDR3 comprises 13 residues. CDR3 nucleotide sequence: TGTGCCAGCAGTCTCCGGACTGGTGATACGCAGTATTTT. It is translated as CASSLRTGDTQYF.

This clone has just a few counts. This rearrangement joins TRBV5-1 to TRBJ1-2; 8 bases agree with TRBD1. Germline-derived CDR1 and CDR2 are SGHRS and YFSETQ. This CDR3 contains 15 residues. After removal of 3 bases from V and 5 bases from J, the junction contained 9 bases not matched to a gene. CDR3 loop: CASSSRTGLGYGYTF. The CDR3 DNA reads TGCGCCAGCAGCTCCCGGACAGGGTTGGGGTATGGCTACACCTTC.

The CDR3 is CASSLTGAPADTQYF. The CDR3 region has the DNA TGTGCCAGCAGCCTCACAGGTGCGCCAGCAGATACGCAGTATTTT. The rearrangement uses TRBV7-2 and TRBJ2-3; the D gene is possibly TRBD1 (5 bases). Germline V gives CDR1 SGHTA, CDR2 FQGNSA. With 5 bases removed from V and 4 bases from J, the gap between germline ends came to 16 bases. The CDR3 covers 15 residues. Full variable domain (missing parts from reference TRBV7-2 and TRBJ2-3): GAGVSQSPSNKVTEKGKDVELRCDPISGHTALYWYRQSLGQGLEFLIYFQGNSAPDKSGLPSDRFSAERTGGSVSTLTIQRTQQEDSAVYLCASSLTGAPADTQYFGPGTRLTVL.

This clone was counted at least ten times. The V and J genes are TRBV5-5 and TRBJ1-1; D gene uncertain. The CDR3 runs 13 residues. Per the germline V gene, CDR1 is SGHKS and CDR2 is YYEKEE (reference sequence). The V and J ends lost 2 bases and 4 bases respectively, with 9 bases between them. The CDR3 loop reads CASSLPEGTEAFF. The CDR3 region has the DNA TGTGCCAGCAGCTTACCCGAGGGCACTGAAGCTTTCTTT.

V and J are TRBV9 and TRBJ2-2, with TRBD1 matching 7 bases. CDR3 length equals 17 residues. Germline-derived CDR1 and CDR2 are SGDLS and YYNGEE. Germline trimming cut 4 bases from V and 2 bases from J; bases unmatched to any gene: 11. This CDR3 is CASSTDSGTVNTGELFF. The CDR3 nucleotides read TGTGCCAGCAGCACCGACTCCGGGACAGTTAACACCGGGGAGCTGTTTTTT.

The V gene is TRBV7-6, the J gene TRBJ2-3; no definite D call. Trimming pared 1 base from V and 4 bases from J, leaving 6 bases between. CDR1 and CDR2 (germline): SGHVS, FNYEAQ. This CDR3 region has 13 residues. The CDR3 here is CASSLGDPDTQYF. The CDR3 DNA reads TGTGCCAGCAGCTTAGGTGACCCAGATACGCAGTATTTT.

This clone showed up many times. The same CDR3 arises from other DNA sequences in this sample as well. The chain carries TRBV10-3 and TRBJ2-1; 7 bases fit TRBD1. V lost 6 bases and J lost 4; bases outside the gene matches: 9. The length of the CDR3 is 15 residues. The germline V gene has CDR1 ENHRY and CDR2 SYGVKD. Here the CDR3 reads CAISTTSGGYNEQFF. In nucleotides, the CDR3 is TGTGCCATCAGCACCACTTCAGGGGGATACAATGAGCAGTTCTTC.

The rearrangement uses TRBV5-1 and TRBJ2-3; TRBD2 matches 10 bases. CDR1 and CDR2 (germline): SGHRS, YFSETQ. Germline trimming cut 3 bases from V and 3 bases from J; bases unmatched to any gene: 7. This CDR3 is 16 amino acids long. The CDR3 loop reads CASSWASGSQTDTQYF. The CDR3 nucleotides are TGCGCCAGCAGCTGGGCTAGCGGGAGTCAGACAGATACGCAGTATTTT.